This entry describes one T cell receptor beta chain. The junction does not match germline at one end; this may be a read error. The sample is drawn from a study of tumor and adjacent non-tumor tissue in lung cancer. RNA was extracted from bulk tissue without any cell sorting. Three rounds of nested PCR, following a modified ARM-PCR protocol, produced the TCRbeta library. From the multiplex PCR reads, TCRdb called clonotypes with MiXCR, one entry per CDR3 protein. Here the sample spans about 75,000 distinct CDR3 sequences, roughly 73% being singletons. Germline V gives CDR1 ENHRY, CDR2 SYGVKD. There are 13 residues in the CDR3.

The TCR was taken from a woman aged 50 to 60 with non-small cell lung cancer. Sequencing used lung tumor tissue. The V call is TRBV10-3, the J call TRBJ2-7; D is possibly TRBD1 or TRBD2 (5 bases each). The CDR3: CASEGTDGYKQYF. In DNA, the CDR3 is TGTGCCTCTGAGGGGACGGACGGGTACAAGCAATACTTC.